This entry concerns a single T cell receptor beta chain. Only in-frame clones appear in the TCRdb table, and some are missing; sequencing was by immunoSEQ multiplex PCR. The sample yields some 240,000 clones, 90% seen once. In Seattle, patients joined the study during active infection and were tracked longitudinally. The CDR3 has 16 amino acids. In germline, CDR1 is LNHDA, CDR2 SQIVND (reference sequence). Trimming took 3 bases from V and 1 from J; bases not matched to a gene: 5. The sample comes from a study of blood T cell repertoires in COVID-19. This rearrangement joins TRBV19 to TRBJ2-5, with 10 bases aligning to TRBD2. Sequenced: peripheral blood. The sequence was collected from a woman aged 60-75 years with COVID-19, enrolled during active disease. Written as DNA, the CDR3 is TGTGCCAGTAGTATTCGTCTAGCGGGGGCCCAAGAGACCCAGTACTTC. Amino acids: CASSIRLAGAQETQYF.